This TCR beta chain was sequenced for a study of T cell responses to AZD1222 COVID-19 vaccine. Study results and caveats: The study found vaccine-associated CD4 TCRs spanning spike, dominant at 160-218 and 743-854. White British donors predominated, females outnumbered males, and clonal diversity was possibly underestimated. A rise in Spike-specific TCR breadth and depth followed two AZD1222 doses. A reported finding is that nearly half of spike-specific TCRs target unmutated variant regions.

The repertoire was sequenced with immunoSEQ multiplex PCR; TCRdb's copy has only in-frame clones and lacks some. Of 150,000 to 160,000 clones in the sample, more than 90% are singletons; the top ten hold about 20%. Germline V gene sequence: CDR1 MNHEY, CDR2 SVGEGT. CDR3 length: 17 amino acids. The V end was cut by 5 bases, the J end by 4 bases, with 20 bases between. Of note for this clone: Its matching antigen is unknown.

The origin of this receptor is an adult in good health. The chain has TRBV6-2 or TRBV6-3 and TRBJ1-4; unclear D gene. The specimen was peripheral blood, collected on day 0 of AZD1222 vaccination. The CDR3 protein is CASSNNQGRRINEKLFF. CDR3 coding DNA: TGTGCCAGCAGTAACAATCAAGGGCGAAGGATTAATGAAAAACTGTTTTTT.